The TCR beta chain described here comes from a study of technical replicates of blood from several donors. The assay was immunoSEQ multiplex PCR, and TCRdb's table has in-frame clones only and misses some. The table lists 50,000 or so clones, roughly 92% of them singletons, with about 3.6% in the top ten. The junction had 11 bases not matched to a gene; V was cut back by 3 bases and J by 6 bases. CDR3 size: 16 residues. Germline V gene lookup returns CDR1 GTSNPN and CDR2 SVGIG (reference sequence). J is TRBJ1-6 and V is TRBV30; 7 bases map to TRBD1. This clonotype originated in a human donor in good health. Some clones in this sample may be carry-over from other donors' samples. Source material: PBMCs. The CDR3 nucleotides are TGTGCCTGGAGGCCCTTCGCAGGACAGGTTAATTCACCCCTCCACTTT. Translating gives CAWRPFAGQVNSPLHF.